This passage covers 16 T cell receptor beta chains from one sample sequenced in a study of blood T cells in healthy people across ages. For the second PCR, which ran for about 6 to 11 cycles, a sample-barcoded 5' primer and a J-beta primer mix were used. TCRdb called the 5' RACE reads again in MiXCR, with one record for every CDR3 protein. The profile covers around 990,000 distinct CDR3 sequences, with around two fifths appearing a single time and about 12% taken by the ten largest. The sequencing input was blood. These receptors were taken from a man aged 18 to 30 in good health.

The chain uses TRBV7-8 and TRBJ2-1; D assignment may be TRBD1 or TRBD2 (5 bases each). The CDR3 extends over 16 amino acids. Germline values: CDR1 SGHVS, CDR2 FQNEAQ. V shed 2 bases and J shed 0 bases, with 11 bases lying between them. The CDR3 DNA sequence: TGTGCCAGCAGCTTAAGAGGGGTCGGCTCCTACAATGAGCAGTTCTTC. Translated: CASSLRGVGSYNEQFF.

This clonotype was seen more than once but under ten times. The V call is TRBV13, the J call TRBJ2-4, with unresolved D. Germline-derived CDR1 and CDR2 are PRHDT and FYEKMQ (reference sequence). This CDR3 contains 13 residues. The V gene lost 4 bases and the J gene lost 3 bases, with 7 bases spanning the gap. The CDR3 coding sequence is TGTGCCAGCAGCTCCGCAGACAAAAACATTCAGTACTTC. Residues: CASSSADKNIQYF.

With regard to this clonotype: As the CDR3 is not closed by the conserved phenylalanine or tryptophan, this likely results from a read error. The chain couples TRBV12-3 or TRBV12-4 to TRBJ1-2; D ambiguous. The V gene lost 5 bases and the J gene lost 4 bases, with 11 bases spanning the gap. The CDR3 runs to 13 residues. The DNA of the CDR3 is TGTGCCAGCAGTCCCGAGCGGGTCTATGGCTACACCCTC. It encodes CASSPERVYGYTL.

V gene TRBV7-2 combines with J gene TRBJ1-4, with 9 bases aligning to TRBD1. V lost 5 bases and J lost 8; bases outside the gene matches: 9. CDR3 length equals 15 residues. In germline, CDR1 is SGHTA, CDR2 FQGNSA. CDR3 loop: CASSVPGQGWEKLFF. The CDR3 bases are TGTGCCAGCAGCGTACCGGGACAGGGTTGGGAAAAACTGTTTTTT.

The chain has TRBV9 and TRBJ2-1; possible D gene TRBD1, 6 bases. This CDR3 comprises 15 residues. Germline loops: CDR1 SGDLS, CDR2 YYNGEE. V was shortened by 2 bases and J by 2 bases, with 11 bases between the two germline ends. The CDR3 region is CASSVRDNPYNEQFF. Here the CDR3 DNA reads TGTGCCAGCAGCGTTCGGGACAACCCCTACAATGAGCAGTTCTTC. Complete variable domain (other parts from reference TRBV9 and TRBJ2-1): DSGVTQTPKHLITATGQRVTLRCSPRSGDLSVYWYQQSLDQGLQFLIQYYNGEERAKGNILERFSAQQFPDLHSELNLSSLELGDSALYFCASSVRDNPYNEQFFGPGTRLTVL.

The rearrangement uses TRBV4-3 and TRBJ2-1, with a possible D match to TRBD2 (5 bases). V shed 0 bases and J shed 3 bases, with 15 bases lying between them. The CDR3 runs 17 residues. Germline V gene sequence: CDR1 LGHNA, CDR2 YSLEER. CDR3 loop: CASSQEALTGDYNEQFF. CDR3 DNA sequence: TGCGCCAGCAGCCAAGAGGCCCTAACCGGGGACTACAATGAGCAGTTCTTC.

This clonotype was seen more than once but under ten times. This chain connects TRBV14 to TRBJ1-2; no reliable D call. The germline CDR1 and CDR2 sequences are SGHDN and FVKESK. This CDR3 is 16 amino acids long. Trimming took 2 bases from V and 2 from J, leaving 15 bases between them. CDR3 coding DNA: TGTGCCAGCAGCCAAAACCTTGGACGGAAAAACTATGGCTACACCTTC. This encodes CASSQNLGRKNYGYTF.

A single count supports this clonotype. This chain links TRBV6-2 or TRBV6-3 with TRBJ2-5; TRBD1 matches 8 bases. V was clipped by 8 bases and J by 11 bases; unmatched bases: 13. CDR3 size: 13 residues. Per germline, CDR1 MNHEY and CDR2 SVGEGT. CDR3 loop: CASLDRENNEQYF. CDR3 DNA: TGTGCCAGCTTGGACAGGGAAAACAATGAGCAGTACTTC.

This clonotype has just one count. This could be a read error, since a much larger clone is one nucleotide away. The V and J genes are TRBV5-1 and TRBJ2-7, with 9 positions matching TRBD2. Germline lookup yields CDR1 SGHRS and CDR2 YFSETQ. V was clipped by 1 base and J by 7 bases; unmatched bases: 9. CDR3 length: 15 amino acids. This chain's CDR3 is CASSLSSSGDDEQYF. The CDR3 DNA sequence: TGCGCCAGCAGCTTGAGTTCTAGCGGGGACGATGAGCAGTACTTC. Full variable domain (outside the CDR3, taken from reference TRBV5-1 and TRBJ2-7): KAGVTQTPRYLIKTRGQQVTLSCSPISGHRSVSWYQQTPGQGLQFLFEYFSETQRNKGNFPGRFSGRQFSNSRSEMNVSTLELGDSALYLCASSLSSSGDDEQYFGPGTRLTVT.

J is TRBJ2-1 and V is TRBV7-7, with TRBD1 as a possible D gene (6 bases). There are 14 residues in the CDR3. The germline V gene has CDR1 SSHAT and CDR2 FNYEAQ (reference sequence). The CDR3 DNA follows: TGTGCTAGCGCATCCCAACAGGGATTTAATGAGCAGTTCTTC. This translates into CASASQQGFNEQFF. Variable domain in full (rest from reference TRBV7-7 and TRBJ2-1): GAGVSQSPRYKVTKRGQDVTLRCDPISSHATLYWYQQALGQGPEFLTYFNYEAQPDKSGLPSDRFSAERPEGSISTLTIQRTEQRDSAMYRCASASQQGFNEQFFGPGTRLTVL.

The chain has TRBV12-3 or TRBV12-4 and TRBJ1-5; no reliable D call. The CDR3 is 13 amino acids. Trimming shortened V by 10 bases and J by 3 bases, and 13 bases separated the two germline ends. In DNA form, the CDR3 reads TGTGCCACCGGCGGTAGCCTCAATCAGCCCCAGCATTTT. It encodes CATGGSLNQPQHF.

For this clonotype: One end of the junction fails to match germline, which may point to a read error. V usage is TRBV6-1 and J usage is TRBJ2-5, with 7 bases lining up with TRBD2. This CDR3 is built from 13 residues. Germline CDR1 reads MNHNS; CDR2 reads SASEGT. CDR3 in DNA: TGTGCCAGAAGTGAATTTTACGGGCGGGAGCAGTACTTC. Its protein is CARSEFYGREQYF.

This chain links TRBV2 with TRBJ1-5; D might be TRBD1 (5 bases). V lost 1 base to trimming and J lost 4 bases, with 11 bases between them. From germline, CDR1 is SNHLY and CDR2 FYNNEI. The CDR3 sequence is 15 residues long. CDR3 sequence reads: CASSEVGVGNQPQHF. The CDR3 DNA follows: TGTGCCAGCAGTGAAGTGGGGGTAGGGAATCAGCCCCAGCATTTT.

The gene calls are TRBV20-1 and TRBJ1-1; D gene uncertain. Deletions cut 0 bases from V and 5 bases from J, with 10 bases between. This CDR3 has 13 residues. Germline lookup yields CDR1 DFQATT and CDR2 SNEGSKA (reference sequence). CDR3 in amino acids: CSARDLAGTEAFF. CDR3 nucleotide sequence: TGCAGTGCTAGAGATCTCGCAGGAACTGAAGCTTTCTTT.

As for this clonotype: Sequence at one end of the junction differs from germline and may be a read error. The V and J genes are TRBV7-2 and TRBJ2-3; perhaps TRBD2 as D (5 bases). The germline V gene encodes CDR1 SGHTA and CDR2 FQGNSA. This CDR3 comprises 12 residues. The CDR3 nucleotides read TGTGCCTGCAGCACTAGTACAGATACGCAGTATTTT. Translating gives CACSTSTDTQYF.

V usage is TRBV27 and J usage is TRBJ2-3; a weak D match, TRBD1 (5 bases). This CDR3 has 15 amino acids. The germline gives CDR1 MNHEY, CDR2 SMNVEV (reference sequence). The V end lost 5 bases, the J end lost 5 bases, and 17 bases lay between the germline ends. The CDR3 region has the DNA TGTGCCAGCAGTACCAAGGGGCTGTGGGGAGATACGCAGTATTTT. Protein product: CASSTKGLWGDTQYF.